This TCR beta chain was sequenced for a study of blood T cell repertoires in COVID-19. Study-level background: COVID-19 samples from acute and convalescent phases originated in the United States, Italy and Spain. Nucleic acid was either cDNA or gDNA, and it came from T cells, B-cell-depleted T cells, or PBMCs.

Authors' processing steps: It was from reference gene primer amplification that nucleated cell counts were estimated. Clones were read by immunoSEQ multiplex PCR, and TCRdb kept only the in-frame ones, dropping some. For V, J and clone size, that table is used; D and trimming come from the DNA. The repertoire has around 280,000 clones, 87% of them found once; the top ten carry over 2%. The CDR3 runs 16 residues. Per the germline V gene, CDR1 is SGHKS and CDR2 is YYEKEE (reference sequence). Germline trimming cut 4 bases from V and 10 bases from J; bases unmatched to any gene: 19. This clone was observed once.

The gene calls are TRBV5-5 and TRBJ2-7, with 8 bases lining up with TRBD2. The sample taken for sequencing was peripheral blood. The TCR sequence derives from a woman in her forties or fifties who had recovered from COVID-19. CDR3 loop: CASSETVRNSGEPQYF. DNA for the CDR3: TGTGCCAGCAGCGAAACCGTGCGGAATAGCGGGGAACCTCAGTACTTC.